Shown below are 23 T cell receptor beta chains from a single sample sequenced in a study of CD8+CD57+ T cells in acquired aplastic anemia. Genomic DNA, the template, was used for profiling of the TCR beta VDJ and CDR3. TCRdb fed the reads into MiXCR, producing one record per CDR3 protein. Here the sample spans approximately 200,000 distinct CDR3 sequences, less than 60% being singletons. Sequencing involved patients with CD8+CD57+ cell expansion previously shown by flow cytometry. The sample taken for sequencing was sorted CD4+, CD8+, or CD8+CD57+ T cells (not recorded which) from PBMCs. Receptor source: a human donor with aplastic anemia.

The gene calls are TRBV25-1 and TRBJ1-5, with a tentative D call TRBD1 (6 bases). Trimming stripped 8 bases from V and 5 bases from J, with 19 bases between. This CDR3 has 15 residues. Germline V gene data show CDR1 as MGHDK and CDR2 as SYGVNS. CDR3 sequence reads: CASSLGGAGDQPQHF. Here the CDR3 DNA reads TGTGCCAGCTCCCTTGGGGGGGCTGGGGATCAGCCCCAGCATTTT.

The chain recombines TRBV20-1 with TRBJ2-7; D not resolved. Germline loops: CDR1 DFQATT, CDR2 SNEGSKA (reference sequence). This CDR3 comprises 15 residues. V was trimmed by 0 bases and J by 3 bases, leaving 15 bases between them. The CDR3 sequence is CSARDQGDTYYEQYF. Written as DNA, the CDR3 is TGCAGTGCTAGAGATCAAGGAGACACCTACTACGAGCAGTACTTC.

The rearrangement uses TRBV7-2 and TRBJ1-3; 7 nucleotides agree with TRBD1. Trimming took 4 bases from V and 3 from J; bases not matched to a gene: 3. The germline V gene encodes CDR1 SGHTA and CDR2 FQGNSA. The CDR3 extends over 14 amino acids. The CDR3 spells CASSSGTVGNTIYF. In nucleotides, the CDR3 is TGTGCCAGCAGCTCCGGGACAGTTGGAAACACCATATATTTT.

With respect to this clonotype: This may arise from a read error, as a much more abundant clone is one base away. As the CDR3 is not closed by the conserved phenylalanine or tryptophan, this likely results from a read error. The V and J genes are TRBV6-1 and TRBJ1-3; no firm D call. The germline V and J ends were trimmed by 6 bases and 3 bases, with 3 bases remaining between them. This CDR3 has 11 residues. Germline V CDR1 and CDR2: MNHNS, SASEGT. Written as DNA, the CDR3 is TGTGCCAGCAGGAATGGAAACACCATATATCTT. It encodes CASRNGNTIYL.

A word on this clonotype: Just one base apart from a much larger clone, this may be a read error. This chain joins TRBV6-5 and TRBJ2-5, with TRBD2 matching 9 bases. The V segment lost 11 bases and the J segment 4 bases; nucleotides outside the gene matches: 8. CDR3 size: 13 residues. In germline, CDR1 is MNHEY, CDR2 SVGAGI. In nucleotides, the CDR3 is TGTGCCGGCATACGGCGGGGGGGAGAGACCCAGTACTTC. It encodes CAGIRRGGETQYF.

The chain links TRBV24-1 to TRBJ2-3; 9 nucleotides agree with TRBD1. Germline CDR1 KGHDR, CDR2 SFDVKD. The trim removed 0 bases at V and 7 bases at J, leaving 4 bases unmatched. The CDR3 has 15 amino acids. Here the CDR3 DNA reads TGTGCCACCAGTGATTTGACAGGGGGCATGAATACGCAGTATTTT. Residues: CATSDLTGGMNTQYF.

The V and J genes are TRBV25-1 and TRBJ1-6; D is possibly TRBD1 (5 bases). The V gene's germline CDR1 is MGHDK and CDR2 SYGVNS. CDR3 length: 14 amino acids. The germline V and J ends were trimmed by 8 bases and 7 bases, with 15 bases remaining between them. The CDR3 loop is CASVGTEDNSPLHF. As DNA, the CDR3 is TGTGCCAGCGTTGGGACCGAGGACAATTCACCCCTCCACTTT.

On this clonotype: A junction boundary mismatches the germline segment, possibly from a read error. The chain couples TRBV12-3 or TRBV12-4 to TRBJ1-4, with D maybe TRBD1 (6 bases). The length of the CDR3 is 14 residues. DNA for the CDR3: TGTGCCAGCAGTTGGACAGCGACTACTGAAAAACTGTTTTTT. It yields the protein CASSWTATTEKLFF.

This clonotype appeared a single time. Just one base apart from a much larger clone, this may be a read error. The gene calls are TRBV20-1 and TRBJ2-5; D may be TRBD1 (6 bases). The CDR3 length is 14 residues. Germline CDR1 DFQATT, CDR2 SNEGSKA (reference sequence). In DNA, the CDR3 is TGCAGTGCTCCCGCAATGGGGGCCCAAGAGACCCAGTGCTTC. Translating gives CSAPAMGAQETQCF.

This clonotype was found many times. The CDR3 reads CATSYGDRVKETQYF. Here the CDR3 DNA reads TGTGCCACCAGTTATGGGGACAGGGTTAAAGAGACCCAGTACTTC. This chain links TRBV24-1 with TRBJ2-5, with 9 bases identical to TRBD1. Germline lookup yields CDR1 KGHDR and CDR2 SFDVKD. This CDR3 is built from 15 residues. The J segment lost 3 bases and the V segment lost 6 bases, leaving 7 bases of the junction unmatched.

This sequence joins TRBV29-1 and TRBJ2-1; the D gene is possibly TRBD1 (5 bases). Germline V CDR1 and CDR2: SQVTM, ANQGSEA. The CDR3 sequence is 11 residues long. Trimming removed 6 bases from V and 5 bases from J, with 8 bases in between. Here the CDR3 DNA reads TGCAGCGTAGCAGGGAACAATGAGCAGTTCTTC. Translated: CSVAGNNEQFF.

In this sample, this clonotype turned up many times. The V call is TRBV6-5, the J call TRBJ1-1, with D possibly TRBD1 on 6 matching bases. The CDR3 has 14 residues. The V end was cut by 2 bases, the J end by 5 bases, with 12 bases between. Germline assignment: CDR1 MNHEY and CDR2 SVGAGI. DNA for the CDR3: TGTGCCAGCAGTTACGAGGGGGGAGGAACTGAAGCTTTCTTT. Amino acids: CASSYEGGGTEAFF.

CDR3 residues: CSVLQGRHTEAFF. In nucleotides, the CDR3 is TGCAGCGTTTTACAGGGAAGGCACACTGAAGCTTTCTTT. V usage is TRBV29-1 and J usage is TRBJ1-1; D possibly corresponds to TRBD1 (6 bases). Germline V gene lookup returns CDR1 SQVTM and CDR2 ANQGSEA. V was shortened by 5 bases and J by 3 bases, with 13 bases between the two germline ends. The CDR3 loop spans 13 amino acids.

This clonotype was detected a few times. The chain employs TRBV2 and TRBJ2-7; 11 bases match TRBD1. Germline loops: CDR1 SNHLY, CDR2 FYNNEI. The CDR3 spans 15 residues. CDR3 nucleotide sequence: TGTGCCAGCAGTGAGGGGACAGGGGGATTCTACGAGCAGTACGTT. This encodes CASSEGTGGFYEQYV.

The chain uses TRBV7-2 and TRBJ2-7, with TRBD1 identical over 9 bases. The CDR3 is 15 amino acids. Germline trimming cut 2 bases from V and 4 bases from J; bases unmatched to any gene: 6. Germline-derived CDR1 and CDR2 are SGHTA and FQGNSA. DNA for the CDR3: TGTGCCAGCAGCTTACATCCAGGACAGGGGTACGAGCAGTACTTC. This translates into CASSLHPGQGYEQYF.

In this sample, this clonotype turned up once. V is TRBV15 and J is TRBJ2-5; possible D gene TRBD1, 8 bases. The CDR3 is 14 amino acids. Germline CDR1 and CDR2: LNHNV and YYDKDF (reference sequence). Trimming cost V 2 bases and J 9 bases, with 16 bases left between them. This chain's CDR3 is CATSRTGGGEAQYF. The CDR3, as DNA: TGTGCCACCAGCAGAACAGGGGGGGGGGAGGCCCAGTACTTC.

CDR3 in DNA: TGTGCCAGCAGCTACTTGGAGCGACAAGAGACCCAGTACTTC. Protein sequence: CASSYLERQETQYF. The gene calls are TRBV7-9 and TRBJ2-5; D ambiguous. The CDR3 consists of 14 residues. The germline V gene encodes CDR1 SEHNR and CDR2 FQNEAQ (reference sequence). V was cut by 4 bases and J by 2 bases, with 11 bases left in between.

This rearrangement joins TRBV6-5 to TRBJ2-7, with D tentatively TRBD2 (6 bases). This CDR3 spans 12 amino acids. Per the germline V gene, CDR1 is MNHEY and CDR2 is SVGAGI. CDR3 nucleotide sequence: TGTGCTAACCCAGTCGGGGGAGCTAAACAGTACTTC. It specifies CANPVGGAKQYF.

The V and J genes are TRBV6-5 and TRBJ2-7; a possible D gene is TRBD2 (7 bases). V gave up 1 base and J gave up 6 bases, with 22 bases separating them. Germline lookup yields CDR1 MNHEY and CDR2 SVGAGI. This CDR3 is 17 amino acids long. CDR3 bases: TGTGCCAGCAGTTACTTGGAGGGGAGGGGGGGCTCGAGCGAGCAGTACTTC. This encodes CASSYLEGRGGSSEQYF.

This clonotype showed up many times. The rearrangement joins TRBV2 to TRBJ2-2, with 8 bases that match TRBD2. The V and J ends lost 6 bases and 4 bases, in that order; junction bases with no gene match: 4. Germline CDR1 SNHLY, CDR2 FYNNEI. The CDR3 has 14 amino acids. The CDR3 DNA reads as TGTGCCAGCAGACGGGGGGGCGGCACCGGGGAGCTGTTTTTT. Residues: CASRRGGGTGELFF.

V and J are TRBV5-1 and TRBJ2-1; tentative D call: TRBD1 (6 bases). Germline CDR1 is SGHRS and CDR2 is YFSETQ. The V end was cut by 4 bases, the J end by 3 bases, with 20 bases between. The CDR3 sequence is 17 residues long. In DNA, the CDR3 is TGCGCCAGCAGCGCGAGACCTATTGGACAGAACTACAATGAGCAGTTCTTC. Its protein product is CASSARPIGQNYNEQFF.

This clonotype was observed many times. This clone may be a read error of a much larger clone one base away. The conserved phenylalanine or tryptophan is not found at the CDR3 terminus, so this likely reflects a read error. The V and J genes are TRBV10-2 and TRBJ1-3, with D unresolved. The CDR3 is made up of 15 amino acids. V was pared by 0 bases and J by 3 bases, with 9 bases between. Germline CDR1 WSHSY, CDR2 SAAADI. CDR3 in DNA: TGCGCCAGCAGTGAGTCCCAGGAAGGTGGAAACACCATATATCTT. Encoded protein: CASSESQEGGNTIYL.

V and J are TRBV7-6 and TRBJ2-1, with a weak D call TRBD1 (6 bases). This CDR3 region has 16 residues. V shed 0 bases and J shed 0 bases, with 9 bases lying between them. Germline CDR1 is SGHVS and CDR2 is FNYEAQ. DNA for the CDR3: TGTGCCAGCAGCTTAGCGGGGGCTCACTCCTACAATGAGCAGTTCTTC. This sequence encodes CASSLAGAHSYNEQFF. Together with reference TRBV7-6 and TRBJ2-1, the CDR3 gives the full variable domain: GAGVSQSPRYKVTKRGQDVALRCDPISGHVSLYWYRQALGQGPEFLTYFNYEAQQDKSGLPNDRFSAERPEGSISTLTIQRTEQRDSAMYRCASSLAGAHSYNEQFFGPGTRLTVL.